Reported below is one TCR beta chain. This record belongs to a study of OX40 agonist ivuxolimab in advanced cancers. Assay used: immunoSEQ multiplex PCR; TCRdb lists only in-frame clones, some missing. The table shows 20,000 or so clones, with about 80% occurring only once. The CDR3 length is 17 residues. V was shortened by 3 bases and J by 2 bases, with 19 bases between the two germline ends. CDR1 is SGHAT, CDR2 FQDESV, per germline (reference sequence). The V and J genes are TRBV11-1 and TRBJ1-2, with D possibly TRBD1 on 6 matching bases. The material was CD4+ or CD8+ T cells sorted from blood, obtained in a trial of the OX40 agonist ivuxolimab. The receptor was derived from an adult with an advanced solid tumor such as melanoma, head and neck, liver or kidney cancer. In DNA, the CDR3 is TGTGCCAGCAGCTTCACTCCGGACAGAACCTTAAACTATGGCTACACCTTC. Translation gives CASSFTPDRTLNYGYTF.